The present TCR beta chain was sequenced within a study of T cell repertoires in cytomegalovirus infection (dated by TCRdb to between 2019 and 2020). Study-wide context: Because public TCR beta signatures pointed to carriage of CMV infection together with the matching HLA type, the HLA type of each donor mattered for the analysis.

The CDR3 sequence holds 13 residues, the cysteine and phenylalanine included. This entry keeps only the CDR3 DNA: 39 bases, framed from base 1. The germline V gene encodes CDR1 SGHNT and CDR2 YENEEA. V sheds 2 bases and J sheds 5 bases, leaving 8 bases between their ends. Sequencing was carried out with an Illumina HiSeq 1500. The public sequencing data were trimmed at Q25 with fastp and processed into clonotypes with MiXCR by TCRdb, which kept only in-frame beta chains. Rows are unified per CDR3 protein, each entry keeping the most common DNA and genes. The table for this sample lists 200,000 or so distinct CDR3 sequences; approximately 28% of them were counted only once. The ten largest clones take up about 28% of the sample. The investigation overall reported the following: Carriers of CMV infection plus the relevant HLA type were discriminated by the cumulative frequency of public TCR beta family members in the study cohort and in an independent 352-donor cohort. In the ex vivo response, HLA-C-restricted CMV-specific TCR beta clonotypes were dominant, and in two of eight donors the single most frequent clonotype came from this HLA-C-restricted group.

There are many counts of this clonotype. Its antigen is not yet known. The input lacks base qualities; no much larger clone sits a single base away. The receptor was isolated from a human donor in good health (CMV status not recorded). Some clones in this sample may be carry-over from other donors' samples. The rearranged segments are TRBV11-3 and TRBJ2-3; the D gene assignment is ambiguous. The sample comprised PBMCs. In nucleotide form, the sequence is TGTGCCAGCAGCTTATCAGGTGGAGATACGCAGTATTTT. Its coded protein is CASSLSGGDTQYF.